This passage covers 24 T cell receptor beta chains from one sample sequenced in a study of blood T cell repertoires in COVID-19. Produced via immunoSEQ multiplex PCR; TCRdb's table is partial and in-frame only. The table has more than 200,000 clones, approximately 88% seen once. Sequencing was performed on PBMCs or T cells enriched from blood (not recorded which). These receptors were taken from a woman in her twenties or thirties who had been exposed to COVID-19.

As concerns this clone: In the same sample, other DNA sequences code for this CDR3. This rearrangement joins TRBV27 to TRBJ2-1, with D uncertain. The CDR3 spans 11 residues. Per germline, CDR1 MNHEY and CDR2 SMNVEV (reference sequence). The V gene lost 5 bases and the J gene lost 3 bases, with 2 bases spanning the gap. CDR3 nucleotides: TGTGCCAGCAGTCTCTACAATGAGCAGTTCTTC. It yields the protein CASSLYNEQFF.

On this clone itself: Other DNA sequences from this sample encode an identical CDR3 as well. The J gene is TRBJ2-7, the V gene TRBV2, with D possibly being TRBD1 (5 bases). CDR1 and CDR2 from the germline V gene are SNHLY and FYNNEI. V lost 2 bases and J 0 bases, leaving 8 bases between the germline ends. There are 14 residues in the CDR3. The CDR3 here is CASSEQGSSYEQYF. The CDR3, as DNA: TGTGCCAGCAGTGAACAGGGAAGCTCCTACGAGCAGTACTTC.

This chain connects TRBV5-1 to TRBJ2-7; 8 bases are a match to TRBD2. The CDR3 runs to 20 residues. The germline gives CDR1 SGHRS, CDR2 YFSETQ. The ends lost 4 bases at V and 2 bases at J; junction bases unmatched: 23. CDR3 amino acids: CASSPTKTGTSNLKTYEQYF. In nucleotides, the CDR3 is TGCGCCAGCAGCCCCACGAAGACCGGGACTAGTAACCTAAAGACCTACGAGCAGTACTTC. Full variable domain (outside the CDR3, taken from reference TRBV5-1 and TRBJ2-7): KAGVTQTPRYLIKTRGQQVTLSCSPISGHRSVSWYQQTPGQGLQFLFEYFSETQRNKGNFPGRFSGRQFSNSRSEMNVSTLELGDSALYLCASSPTKTGTSNLKTYEQYFGPGTRLTVT.

The rearrangement links TRBV7-9 to TRBJ2-7, with a tentative D call TRBD2 (6 bases). V lost 0 bases and J 6 bases, leaving 9 bases between the germline ends. The CDR3 runs 13 residues. CDR1 and CDR2 from the germline V gene are SEHNR and FQNEAQ (reference sequence). The chain's CDR3 is CASSLAPSAEQYF. DNA for the CDR3: TGTGCCAGCAGCTTAGCCCCTAGCGCCGAGCAGTACTTC. Using reference TRBV7-9 and TRBJ2-7 for the parts outside the CDR3, the full variable domain is DTGVSQNPRHKITKRGQNVTFRCDPISEHNRLYWYRQTLGQGPEFLTYFQNEAQLEKSRLLSDRFSAERPKGSFSTLEIQRTEQGDSAMYLCASSLAPSAEQYFGPGTRLTVT.

The table lists this clone with a count of one. The rearrangement uses TRBV5-4 and TRBJ2-5, with D possibly TRBD2 on 6 matching bases. The CDR3 spans 18 residues. The V gene lost 0 bases and the J gene lost 3 bases, with 21 bases spanning the gap. Germline assignment: CDR1 SGHNT and CDR2 YYREEE (reference sequence). CDR3 in amino acids: CASSLEIGRSREKETQYF. CDR3 nucleotides: TGTGCCAGCAGCTTGGAGATTGGGCGGTCTCGGGAGAAAGAGACCCAGTACTTC.

DNA for the CDR3: TGTGCCAGCAGTTCCTCCGGGACAGGGAATGAAAAACTGTTTTTT. Amino acids: CASSSSGTGNEKLFF. The chain recombines TRBV6-5 with TRBJ1-4; 9 bases match TRBD1. Trimming cost V 4 bases and J 5 bases; bases outside gene matches: 5. The V gene's germline CDR1 is MNHEY and CDR2 SVGAGI. The CDR3 totals 15 residues.

In the case of this clone: Other nucleotide sequences in the sample specify the same CDR3. V and J are TRBV29-1 and TRBJ1-1, with D possibly matching TRBD1 (5 bases). Germline values: CDR1 SQVTM, CDR2 ANQGSEA. Trimming pared 4 bases from V and 3 bases from J, leaving 6 bases between. This CDR3 region has 11 residues. CDR3 nucleotide sequence: TGCAGCGTTGGGGGCTACACTGAAGCTTTCTTT. The encoded protein is CSVGGYTEAFF.

The V call is TRBV5-1, the J call TRBJ2-1, with 10 positions matching TRBD2. The germline CDR1 and CDR2 sequences are SGHRS and YFSETQ. Losses at the gene ends were 4 bases for V and 9 bases for J; bases not matched to a gene: 10. This CDR3 is built from 15 residues. CDR3 bases: TGCGCCAGCAGCCCGGCGGTAGCGGGAGGACTTGAGCAGTTCTTC. It specifies CASSPAVAGGLEQFF.

This chain links TRBV11-2 with TRBJ2-7; 7 nucleotides align to TRBD2. CDR3 size: 16 residues. Germline values: CDR1 SGHAT, CDR2 FQNNGV. The ends lost 2 bases at V and 4 bases at J; junction bases unmatched: 11. The CDR3 spells CASSLLGLEGNYEQYF. The CDR3 nucleotides read TGTGCCAGCAGCTTACTAGGACTAGAAGGGAATTACGAGCAGTACTTC. Using reference TRBV11-2 and TRBJ2-7 for the parts outside the CDR3, the full variable domain is EAGVAQSPRYKIIEKRQSVAFWCNPISGHATLYWYQQILGQGPKLLIQFQNNGVVDDSQLPKDRFSAERLKGVDSTLKIQPAKLEDSAVYLCASSLLGLEGNYEQYFGPGTRLTVT.

This chain uses TRBV5-1 with TRBJ2-2, with 8 bases lining up with TRBD2. This CDR3 comprises 14 residues. Unmatched junction bases numbered 8, after V lost 9 bases and J lost 4 bases. Germline V gives CDR1 SGHRS, CDR2 YFSETQ. CDR3 amino acids: CATTSGSVTGELFF. The DNA of the CDR3 is TGCGCCACCACGAGCGGGAGCGTCACCGGGGAGCTGTTTTTT.

This chain uses TRBV9 with TRBJ1-2; no reliable D call. The V and J ends lost 4 bases and 2 bases respectively, with 15 bases between them. The CDR3 length is 15 residues. Germline V CDR1 and CDR2: SGDLS, YYNGEE. The CDR3 coding sequence is TGTGCCAGCAGCCCTCGCGGGCCTGACAACTATGGCTACACCTTC. It translates to CASSPRGPDNYGYTF.

The V gene is TRBV6-5, the J gene TRBJ2-5; 8 bases are shared with TRBD2. Germline values: CDR1 MNHEY, CDR2 SVGAGI. J gave up 3 bases and V 4 bases, and 7 bases lay outside the gene matches. This CDR3 spans 15 amino acids. The CDR3 region has the DNA TGTGCCAGCAGTTCACCGCGGGGGGTAAAAGAGACCCAGTACTTC. Residues: CASSSPRGVKETQYF.

The table lists this clone with a few counts. The V call is TRBV15, the J call TRBJ2-1; 8 bases line up with TRBD2. The CDR3 runs 13 residues. Germline V gene sequence: CDR1 LNHNV, CDR2 YYDKDF (reference sequence). Trimming cost V 9 bases and J 8 bases; bases outside gene matches: 9. The CDR3 reads CATIAGTRDEQFF. The CDR3 bases are TGTGCCACGATCGCCGGGACTAGGGATGAGCAGTTCTTC.

This chain uses TRBV3-1 (or the pseudogene TRBV3-2) with TRBJ1-2; TRBD1 might be the D (6 bases). The V end was cut by 0 bases, the J end by 4 bases, with 9 bases between. Germline V lookup: CDR1 LGHDT, CDR2 YNNKEL (reference sequence). The CDR3 is 14 residues long. Here the CDR3 reads CASSQDTGPYGYTF. In DNA, the CDR3 is TGTGCCAGCAGCCAAGATACAGGGCCCTATGGCTACACCTTC.

V gene TRBV4-1 combines with J gene TRBJ2-1; 15 bases are a match to TRBD2. Germline CDR1 MGHRA, CDR2 YSYEKL. Trimming removed 3 bases from V and 0 bases from J; junction bases left unmatched: 3. This CDR3 comprises 18 residues. CDR3: CASSQGLAGGDSYNEQFF. CDR3 nucleotide sequence: TGCGCCAGCAGCCAGGGACTAGCGGGAGGTGACTCCTACAATGAGCAGTTCTTC.

The V and J genes are TRBV29-1 and TRBJ1-1; a weak D match, TRBD1 (5 bases). The V and J ends lost 4 bases and 10 bases respectively, with 19 bases between them. CDR1 is SQVTM and CDR2 is ANQGSEA in the germline V gene. The CDR3 sequence is 13 residues long. This CDR3 is CSVGIGAEGRAFF. For the CDR3, the DNA is TGCAGCGTTGGGATAGGGGCGGAGGGTAGAGCTTTCTTT.

This sequence joins TRBV6-4 and TRBJ2-1; D might be TRBD2 (5 bases). This CDR3 has 13 amino acids. Trimming cost V 0 bases and J 10 bases, with 10 bases left between them. Germline V CDR1 and CDR2: MRHNA, SNTAGT. The CDR3 nucleotides are TGTGCCAGCAGTGACTCGACTACCCAGGAGCAGTTCTTC. It encodes CASSDSTTQEQFF.

This sequence joins TRBV27 and TRBJ2-7; 7 positions match TRBD1. The CDR3 consists of 14 residues. V dropped 5 bases and J dropped 4; count of bases not matched to a gene: 8. The germline V gene has CDR1 MNHEY and CDR2 SMNVEV (reference sequence). The CDR3 here is CASSLTGNLYEQYF. The CDR3 DNA follows: TGTGCCAGCAGTCTGACAGGGAATTTGTACGAGCAGTACTTC.

This clone has only a few counts. The chain uses TRBV5-1 and TRBJ2-5; 8 nucleotides align to TRBD1. The CDR3 totals 15 residues. V was clipped by 0 bases and J by 1 base; unmatched bases: 2. CDR1 is SGHRS, CDR2 YFSETQ, per germline. The DNA for the CDR3 is TGCGCCAGCAGCTTGGTTGGACAGGGCCAAGAGACCCAGTACTTC. This translates into CASSLVGQGQETQYF.

The rearrangement joins TRBV3-1 (or the pseudogene TRBV3-2) to TRBJ1-2; D gene uncertain. This CDR3 comprises 14 residues. The germline gives CDR1 LGHDT, CDR2 YNNKEL (reference sequence). V was shortened by 4 bases and J by 0 bases, with 9 bases between the two germline ends. The CDR3 nucleotides are TGTGCCAGCAGCCTCGTGGCAGCTAACTATGGCTACACCTTC. Residues: CASSLVAANYGYTF.

The chain combines TRBV6-5 with TRBJ2-2; the match to TRBD1 covers 9 bases. The CDR3 covers 14 residues. Germline V lookup: CDR1 MNHEY, CDR2 SVGAGI. The junction had 6 bases not matched to a gene; V was cut back by 8 bases and J by 5 bases. CDR3 sequence: CASGTGSWTGELFF. CDR3 DNA: TGTGCCAGCGGGACAGGGTCTTGGACCGGGGAGCTGTTTTTT.

The V call is TRBV24-1, the J call TRBJ2-5, with a weak D call TRBD1 (6 bases). CDR1 is KGHDR, CDR2 SFDVKD, per germline. V lost 0 bases and J 1 base, leaving 11 bases between the germline ends. This CDR3 comprises 16 residues. As DNA, the CDR3 is TGTGCCACCAGTGATTTGTCCTTGGGGGCCCAAGAGACCCAGTACTTC. Amino acid sequence: CATSDLSLGAQETQYF.

V usage is TRBV6-5 and J usage is TRBJ1-5; D unresolved. Germline-derived CDR1 and CDR2 are MNHEY and SVGAGI. CDR3 size: 15 residues. V shed 7 bases and J shed 0 bases, with 13 bases lying between them. CDR3 coding DNA: TGTGCCAGCACCAGGCATCCGAATAGCAATCAGCCCCAGCATTTT. It encodes CASTRHPNSNQPQHF.

The rearrangement uses TRBV7-9 and TRBJ2-6; possibly TRBD1 for D (6 bases). The CDR3 is 16 amino acids. Trimming stripped 7 bases from V and 2 bases from J, with 15 bases between. Germline loops: CDR1 SEHNR, CDR2 FQNEAQ (reference sequence). This CDR3 reads CASTPRGGPGANVLTF. As DNA, the CDR3 is TGTGCCAGCACCCCTAGAGGGGGACCTGGGGCCAACGTCCTGACTTTC.